The 23 T cell receptor beta chains below come from one sample, sequenced in a study of T cell repertoires in cytomegalovirus infection (dated 2019 in TCRdb). The treatment or condition tag for this specimen amounts to: in vitro stimulation with specific CMV peptide epitopes to enrich CMV-specific T cells. Their antigens are not known. These reads were obtained on an Illumina HiSeq 1500. The public reads were run again by TCRdb, first through fastp at Q25 and then through MiXCR, and only productive beta chains were kept. Each CDR3 protein gets just one entry, which takes the most common genes and DNA from the rows behind it. This sample lists 40,000 to 55,000 distinct CDR3 sequences; roughly 20% were detected once. The ten largest account for about 26% of the sample. The input for sequencing was CD8+ T cells from cultured PBMCs, taken from culture after CMV antigen stimulation. The source of these receptors is a human donor in good health (CMV status not recorded). Some clones in this sample may be carry-over from other donors' samples.

V is TRBV28 and J is TRBJ1-5; D might be TRBD1 (6 bases). Germline loops: CDR1 MDHEN, CDR2 SYDVKM. The CDR3 runs to 15 residues. The V and J ends lost 2 bases and 9 bases respectively, with 17 bases between them. CDR3 residues: CASSLVEGGRAPQHF. As DNA, the CDR3 is TGTGCCAGCAGTTTAGTAGAAGGGGGGCGAGCGCCCCAGCATTTT.

This clonotype has more than one count but fewer than ten. The chain recombines TRBV12-3 or TRBV12-4 with TRBJ2-5; 10 positions match TRBD1. With 6 bases clipped from V and 1 base from J, the junction kept 5 bases outside the gene matches. The CDR3 extends over 15 amino acids. The CDR3 DNA is TGTGCCAGCAGACCGGGACAGGGGACCCAAGAGACCCAGTACTTC. Its protein product is CASRPGQGTQETQYF.

The J gene is TRBJ2-1, the V gene TRBV7-2, with 7 bases fitting TRBD2. The CDR3 runs to 15 residues. The germline V gene has CDR1 SGHTA and CDR2 FQGNSA. The trim removed 0 bases at V and 7 bases at J, leaving 6 bases unmatched. The CDR3 here is CASSLAPASGNEQFF. CDR3 in DNA: TGTGCCAGCAGCTTAGCGCCGGCTAGCGGAAATGAGCAGTTCTTC.

V and J are TRBV27 and TRBJ2-1; 7 positions agree with TRBD1. The CDR3 consists of 14 residues. In germline, CDR1 is MNHEY, CDR2 SMNVEV (reference sequence). After removal of 5 bases from V and 5 bases from J, the junction contained 6 bases not matched to a gene. CDR3 residues: CASSTPTGNNEQFF. CDR3 nucleotide sequence: TGTGCCAGCAGTACCCCGACAGGGAACAATGAGCAGTTCTTC.

This clonotype was seen only a few times. The V gene is TRBV6-5, the J gene TRBJ1-1, with TRBD1 matching 11 bases. The CDR3 is 17 amino acids. The V and J ends lost 2 bases and 7 bases, in that order; junction bases with no gene match: 12. Germline V gene lookup returns CDR1 MNHEY and CDR2 SVGAGI. CDR3 coding DNA: TGTGCCAGCAGTTACCTGGGGACAGGGGGATTGATGAATGAAGCTTTCTTT. Protein product: CASSYLGTGGLMNEAFF.

J is TRBJ2-7 and V is TRBV11-2; 7 nucleotides line up with TRBD2. The CDR3 sequence is 15 residues long. The germline V gene encodes CDR1 SGHAT and CDR2 FQNNGV. V was clipped by 2 bases and J by 5 bases; unmatched bases: 9. The CDR3 DNA reads as TGTGCCAGCAGCTTAACTGCGGGAGTTTCGAACGAGCAGTACTTC. Protein product: CASSLTAGVSNEQYF.

This clonotype was counted only a few times. The chain uses TRBV6-5 and TRBJ2-5; 8 bases are a match to TRBD2. Losses at the gene ends were 2 bases for V and 5 bases for J; bases not matched to a gene: 16. Germline CDR1 reads MNHEY; CDR2 reads SVGAGI. There are 18 residues in the CDR3. The CDR3 loop is CASSYHPPPAGGRETQYF. CDR3 nucleotides: TGTGCCAGCAGTTACCACCCCCCGCCTGCGGGGGGCCGGGAGACCCAGTACTTC.

The chain recombines TRBV6-2 or TRBV6-3 with TRBJ2-7; a possible D gene is TRBD1 (6 bases). Per the germline V gene, CDR1 is MNHEY and CDR2 is SVGEGT. The V and J ends lost 10 bases and 2 bases respectively, with 15 bases between them. This CDR3 spans 13 amino acids. The CDR3 region has the DNA TGTGCCACCAGGGGACAATCGACCTACGAGCAGTACTTC. Protein product: CATRGQSTYEQYF.

This sequence joins TRBV7-9 and TRBJ2-3; perhaps TRBD1 as D (6 bases). Trimming left V 4 bases short and J 9 bases short, with 14 bases between. The V gene's germline CDR1 is SEHNR and CDR2 FQNEAQ (reference sequence). The CDR3 covers 13 residues. For the CDR3, the DNA is TGTGCCAGCAGCTCACCACAGGGTGACACGCAGTATTTT. It codes for CASSSPQGDTQYF. The full variable domain, with the rest looked up from reference TRBV7-9 and TRBJ2-3, is DTGVSQNPRHKITKRGQNVTFRCDPISEHNRLYWYRQTLGQGPEFLTYFQNEAQLEKSRLLSDRFSAERPKGSFSTLEIQRTEQGDSAMYLCASSSPQGDTQYFGPGTRLTVL.

The chain employs TRBV6-2 or TRBV6-3 and TRBJ1-1; perhaps TRBD1 as D (6 bases). The V and J ends lost 6 bases and 6 bases respectively, with 14 bases between them. Germline CDR1 reads MNHEY; CDR2 reads SVGEGT. The CDR3 has 13 amino acids. The CDR3 spells CASSLAGGPEAFF. CDR3 nucleotides: TGTGCCAGCAGCTTGGCCGGGGGGCCTGAAGCTTTCTTT.

This chain uses TRBV27 with TRBJ1-2; 7 nucleotides match TRBD1. The CDR3 contains 14 residues. J gave up 7 bases and V 6 bases, and 11 bases lay outside the gene matches. Germline CDR1 reads MNHEY; CDR2 reads SMNVEV (reference sequence). The CDR3 coding sequence is TGTGCCAGCAGCACCGACAGGGCCCCCGGTGGCTACACCTTC. Translating it yields CASSTDRAPGGYTF.

This clonotype has more than one count but fewer than ten. The gene calls are TRBV28 and TRBJ2-7; 15 nucleotides align to TRBD2. CDR3 size: 16 residues. Germline trimming cut 8 bases from V and 7 bases from J; bases unmatched to any gene: 12. Per germline, CDR1 MDHEN and CDR2 SYDVKM. CDR3 amino acids: CASDGLAGGLLGEQYF. In DNA form, the CDR3 reads TGTGCCAGCGATGGACTAGCGGGAGGGCTTCTGGGTGAGCAGTACTTC.

This clonotype was counted a few times. The V gene is TRBV27, the J gene TRBJ2-2, with D unresolved. CDR1 is MNHEY, CDR2 SMNVEV, per germline (reference sequence). This CDR3 has 14 residues. Trimming took 0 bases from V and 9 from J, leaving 11 bases between them. CDR3 sequence: CASSLSTGRRELFF. The DNA of the CDR3 is TGTGCCAGCAGTTTATCAACCGGGCGCCGGGAGCTGTTTTTT.

This clonotype was picked up a small number of times. The chain links TRBV11-2 to TRBJ2-2; weak D call: TRBD2 (7 bases). Germline V gene sequence: CDR1 SGHAT, CDR2 FQNNGV. There are 14 residues in the CDR3. The V end lost 5 bases, the J end lost 4 bases, and 11 bases lay between the germline ends. The CDR3 spells CASSQGGATGELFF. CDR3 nucleotide sequence: TGTGCCAGCAGCCAAGGGGGGGCCACCGGGGAGCTGTTTTTT. The full variable domain, its missing parts supplied by reference TRBV11-2 and TRBJ2-2, is EAGVAQSPRYKIIEKRQSVAFWCNPISGHATLYWYQQILGQGPKLLIQFQNNGVVDDSQLPKDRFSAERLKGVDSTLKIQPAKLEDSAVYLCASSQGGATGELFFGEGSRLTVL.

This clonotype showed up just a few times. The chain uses TRBV2 and TRBJ1-3; D ambiguous. From germline, CDR1 is SNHLY and CDR2 FYNNEI. The CDR3 is 14 residues long. Deletions cut 4 bases from V and 0 bases from J, with 7 bases between. The CDR3 DNA reads TGTGCCAGCAGTGCACCGGACTCTGGAAACACCATATATTTT. This codes for CASSAPDSGNTIYF.

The V call is TRBV11-2, the J call TRBJ2-5, with D possibly being TRBD2 (5 bases). CDR3 length: 13 amino acids. Germline assignment: CDR1 SGHAT and CDR2 FQNNGV. V lost 2 bases to trimming and J lost 5 bases, with 9 bases between them. In DNA, the CDR3 is TGTGCCAGCAGCTTATCGGGATGGGAGACCCAGTACTTC. Amino acid sequence: CASSLSGWETQYF.

The chain employs TRBV7-8 and TRBJ2-7, with 7 bases fitting TRBD1. V was clipped by 1 base and J by 1 base; unmatched bases: 10. CDR3 length equals 17 residues. Germline CDR1 and CDR2: SGHVS and FQNEAQ. The CDR3 nucleotides are TGTGCCAGCAGCTTAGTAGCCGCGAGGGGGCCTTCCTACGAGCAGTACTTC. It is translated as CASSLVAARGPSYEQYF. Supplemented by reference TRBV7-8 and TRBJ2-7, the full variable domain reads GAGVSQSPRYKVAKRGQDVALRCDPISGHVSLFWYQQALGQGPEFLTYFQNEAQLDKSGLPSDRFFAERPEGSVSTLKIQRTQQEDSAVYLCASSLVAARGPSYEQYFGPGTRLTVT.

This clonotype occurred a few times. This chain joins TRBV20-1 and TRBJ2-3; 9 nucleotides line up with TRBD2. CDR1 is DFQATT, CDR2 SNEGSKA, per germline (reference sequence). With 7 bases clipped from V and 2 bases from J, the junction kept 10 bases outside the gene matches. This CDR3 contains 15 residues. CDR3 in DNA: TGCAGTGGGGTCTTGACTAGCGGTTTCACAGATACGCAGTATTTT. This translates into CSGVLTSGFTDTQYF.

This clonotype was seen a few times. The chain combines TRBV12-3 or TRBV12-4 with TRBJ2-5; 9 positions match TRBD2. The CDR3 runs 14 residues. V was pared by 6 bases and J by 5 bases, with 7 bases of the junction left unmatched. CDR3 sequence: CASSAGLALETQYF. CDR3 nucleotide sequence: TGTGCCAGCAGCGCGGGACTAGCTTTGGAGACCCAGTACTTC.

The sample holds a few counts of this clonotype. The chain couples TRBV12-3 or TRBV12-4 to TRBJ1-2; D gene unclear. The CDR3 is 14 residues long. Deletions cut 5 bases from V and 0 bases from J, with 10 bases between. The CDR3 coding sequence is TGTGCCAGCAGTATAAAAGCATCTAACTATGGCTACACCTTC. Residues: CASSIKASNYGYTF.

Only a few counts were recorded for this clonotype. This chain links TRBV7-9 with TRBJ2-3; 11 positions agree with TRBD1. Losses at the gene ends were 5 bases for V and 4 bases for J; bases not matched to a gene: 8. Germline V lookup: CDR1 SEHNR, CDR2 FQNEAQ (reference sequence). The CDR3 loop spans 16 amino acids. CDR3 loop: CASSPRDRGYADTQYF. CDR3 DNA sequence: TGTGCCAGCAGCCCGAGGGACAGGGGGTACGCAGATACGCAGTATTTT.

The V and J genes are TRBV19 and TRBJ2-7; TRBD1 agrees at 9 bases. The CDR3 is made up of 15 amino acids. In germline, CDR1 is LNHDA, CDR2 SQIVND (reference sequence). V was pared by 7 bases and J by 2 bases, with 9 bases of the junction left unmatched. This chain's CDR3 is CASTEGQGPAYEQYF. Here the CDR3 DNA reads TGTGCCAGTACCGAAGGACAGGGGCCTGCCTACGAGCAGTACTTC.

This chain uses TRBV29-1 with TRBJ2-1; TRBD2 might be the D (6 bases). V lost 4 bases to trimming and J lost 6 bases, with 16 bases between them. The germline V gene encodes CDR1 SQVTM and CDR2 ANQGSEA. This CDR3 region has 14 residues. The CDR3 protein is CSVGREYSSNEQFF. CDR3 DNA: TGCAGCGTTGGTCGGGAGTATAGTAGCAATGAGCAGTTCTTC.